A single sample gave rise to the 14 T cell receptor beta chains below, sequenced in a study of blood T cell repertoires in COVID-19. Assay used: immunoSEQ multiplex PCR; TCRdb lists only in-frame clones, some missing. The sample lists fewer than 250,000 clones, 85% to 90% occurring once. Sequenced input: PBMCs or T cells enriched from blood (not recorded which). The receptors come from a woman in her thirties or forties in a cohort exposed to, infected with or recovered from COVID-19 (not recorded which).

This sequence joins TRBV6-5 and TRBJ1-1, with D tentatively TRBD1 (6 bases). CDR3 length: 14 residues. CDR1 is MNHEY and CDR2 is SVGAGI in the germline V gene. Trimming removed 0 bases at V and 6 bases at J, with 11 bases between. The CDR3 sequence is CASSYSDQGPEAFF. The CDR3 region has the DNA TGTGCCAGCAGTTACTCGGACCAGGGGCCTGAAGCTTTCTTT.

The chain employs TRBV5-4 and TRBJ1-1; a weak D match, TRBD1 (6 bases). Per germline, CDR1 SGHNT and CDR2 YYREEE (reference sequence). The V end was cut by 4 bases, the J end by 1 base, with 14 bases between. This CDR3 contains 15 residues. The CDR3 spells CASSLLDRTNTEAFF. CDR3 sequence (DNA): TGTGCCAGCAGCCTACTCGACAGGACGAACACTGAAGCTTTCTTT.

The chain combines TRBV5-1 with TRBJ1-6, with D possibly TRBD1 on 5 matching bases. CDR1 is SGHRS and CDR2 is YFSETQ in the germline V gene. CDR3 length: 15 residues. The V gene lost 2 bases and the J gene lost 0 bases, with 6 bases spanning the gap. CDR3 loop: CASSLGDSYNSPLHF. CDR3 bases: TGCGCCAGCAGCTTAGGGGACTCCTATAATTCACCCCTCCACTTT. The variable domain in full, with the rest retrieved from reference TRBV5-1 and TRBJ1-6, is KAGVTQTPRYLIKTRGQQVTLSCSPISGHRSVSWYQQTPGQGLQFLFEYFSETQRNKGNFPGRFSGRQFSNSRSEMNVSTLELGDSALYLCASSLGDSYNSPLHFGNGTRLTVT.

The gene calls are TRBV19 and TRBJ1-3; D remains ambiguous. The germline V gene has CDR1 LNHDA and CDR2 SQIVND (reference sequence). CDR3 length: 16 amino acids. Deletions cut 4 bases from V and 0 bases from J, with 13 bases between. In DNA, the CDR3 is TGTGCCAGTAGTAAGGAGGCCTTGAGCTCTGGAAACACCATATATTTT. It codes for CASSKEALSSGNTIYF.

The chain is built from TRBV24-1 and TRBJ2-5; D possibly corresponds to TRBD2 (5 bases). The CDR3 totals 16 residues. V dropped 3 bases and J dropped 2 bases, with 15 bases sitting between them. Germline CDR1 and CDR2: KGHDR and SFDVKD. The CDR3 region is CATSDELYSGQETQYF. Here the CDR3 DNA reads TGTGCCACCAGTGATGAACTATACTCGGGGCAAGAGACCCAGTACTTC.

A word on this clone: The sample carries other DNA sequences with the same CDR3. The chain employs TRBV24-1 and TRBJ2-1, with D hard to call. Germline assignment: CDR1 KGHDR and CDR2 SFDVKD. There are 14 residues in the CDR3. V lost 2 bases and J lost 0, with 4 bases in between. CDR3 in amino acids: CATSDSSSYNEQFF. In DNA, the CDR3 is TGTGCCACCAGTGATTCGTCCTCCTACAATGAGCAGTTCTTC.

Only a few counts were recorded for this clone. This chain uses TRBV4-1 with TRBJ1-3; D perhaps matches TRBD1 (6 bases). V lost 1 base to trimming and J lost 2 bases, with 6 bases between them. There are 14 residues in the CDR3. Germline V CDR1 and CDR2: MGHRA, YSYEKL. CDR3 sequence reads: CASSQAGAGNTIYF. In nucleotides, the CDR3 is TGCGCCAGCAGCCAAGCAGGGGCTGGAAACACCATATATTTT.

In this sample, this clone turned up a few times. The chain is built from TRBV7-9 and TRBJ1-1; 7 bases map to TRBD1. The CDR3 loop spans 14 amino acids. Germline V lookup: CDR1 SEHNR, CDR2 FQNEAQ (reference sequence). V lost 5 bases and J lost 1; bases outside the gene matches: 4. CDR3 loop: CASSVWTGNTEAFF. The CDR3 DNA follows: TGTGCCAGCAGCGTTTGGACAGGGAACACTGAAGCTTTCTTT.

A few counts support this clone. This chain links TRBV3-1 (or the pseudogene TRBV3-2) with TRBJ1-1; D possibly corresponds to TRBD1 (6 bases). V was clipped by 4 bases and J by 2 bases, with 14 bases between them. This CDR3 contains 15 residues. The V gene's germline CDR1 is LGHDT and CDR2 YNNKEL (reference sequence). The DNA of the CDR3 is TGTGCCAGCAGCCCCTCAGACAGGTCAAACACTGAAGCTTTCTTT. As protein: CASSPSDRSNTEAFF.

This chain links TRBV9 with TRBJ1-1; 7 bases line up with TRBD1. Germline V CDR1 and CDR2: SGDLS, YYNGEE. The CDR3 consists of 13 residues. J was trimmed by 1 base and V by 7 bases; bases with no gene match: 4. The chain's CDR3 is CASARQGNTEAFF. As DNA, the CDR3 is TGTGCCAGCGCCAGACAGGGGAACACTGAAGCTTTCTTT.

CDR3 loop: CASSLEDRDITEAFF. The CDR3 DNA is TGTGCCAGCAGCTTAGAAGACAGGGATATCACTGAAGCTTTCTTT. The chain employs TRBV11-2 and TRBJ1-1; TRBD1 matches at 7 bases. The CDR3 consists of 15 residues. V trimming: 0 bases; J trimming: 4 bases; junction bases outside the gene matches: 5. Germline CDR1 SGHAT, CDR2 FQNNGV.

The V and J genes are TRBV15 and TRBJ1-2; a possible D gene is TRBD1 (5 bases). Germline CDR1 is LNHNV and CDR2 is YYDKDF (reference sequence). V lost 9 bases and J lost 7, with 21 bases in between. CDR3 size: 14 residues. The CDR3 region has the DNA TGTGCCACTACTCCCGGGGCGGAGGGGATTGGCTACACCTTC. Its protein is CATTPGAEGIGYTF. Combining the CDR3 with reference TRBV15 and TRBJ1-2 gives the whole variable domain DAMVIQNPRYQVTQFGKPVTLSCSQTLNHNVMYWYQQKSSQAPKLLFHYYDKDFNNEADTPDNFQSRRPNTSFCFLDIRSPGLGDTAMYLCATTPGAEGIGYTFGSGTRLTVV.

This sequence joins TRBV5-1 and TRBJ2-2; 11 bases fit TRBD2. The V segment lost 3 bases and the J segment 4 bases; nucleotides outside the gene matches: 5. The CDR3 loop spans 16 amino acids. Germline assignment: CDR1 SGHRS and CDR2 YFSETQ. The chain's CDR3 is CASSYFTSGGTGELFF. For the CDR3, the DNA is TGCGCCAGCAGCTATTTCACTAGCGGGGGCACCGGGGAGCTGTTTTTT.

This clone was recorded a few times. The rearrangement uses TRBV27 and TRBJ1-2, with TRBD1 identical over 10 bases. Germline loops: CDR1 MNHEY, CDR2 SMNVEV (reference sequence). The CDR3 extends over 18 amino acids. Losses at the gene ends were 6 bases for V and 4 bases for J; bases not matched to a gene: 17. CDR3 DNA: TGTGCCAGCAGCCAACTCCCACTCTGGACAGGGGGACGCTATGGCTACACCTTC. This codes for CASSQLPLWTGGRYGYTF.